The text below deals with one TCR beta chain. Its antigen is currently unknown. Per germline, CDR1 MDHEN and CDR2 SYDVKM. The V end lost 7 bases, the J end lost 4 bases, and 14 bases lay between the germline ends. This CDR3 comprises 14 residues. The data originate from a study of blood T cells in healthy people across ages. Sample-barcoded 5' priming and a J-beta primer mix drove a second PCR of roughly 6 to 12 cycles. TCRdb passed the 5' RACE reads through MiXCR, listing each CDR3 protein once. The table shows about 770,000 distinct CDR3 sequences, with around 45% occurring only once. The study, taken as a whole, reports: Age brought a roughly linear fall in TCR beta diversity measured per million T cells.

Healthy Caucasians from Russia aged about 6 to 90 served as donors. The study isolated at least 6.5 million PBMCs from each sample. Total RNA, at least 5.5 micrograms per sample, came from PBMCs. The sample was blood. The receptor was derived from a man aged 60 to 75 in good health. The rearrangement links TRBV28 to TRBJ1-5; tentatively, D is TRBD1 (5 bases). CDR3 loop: CASNQAGLNQPQHF. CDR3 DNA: TGTGCCAGCAACCAAGCAGGGCTTAATCAGCCCCAGCATTTT.